This entry describes one TCR beta chain. The antigen is unknown. Clones were sequenced by immunoSEQ multiplex PCR, and TCRdb holds only the in-frame ones, with some missing. This sample yields approximately 26,000 clones, of which 75% to 90% are seen a single time; around 6.1% belongs to the top ten. The CDR3 is 13 amino acids. Per germline, CDR1 KGHSH and CDR2 LQKENI. V gave up 3 bases and J gave up 7 bases; unmatched junction bases: 3. The source of the sample is a study of neoadjuvant nivolumab and ipilimumab in lung cancer. Regarding the study as a whole: Only a single major-pathologic-response sample was available for clonality analysis. Pretherapy blood TCR richness correlated positively with resected tumor richness.

Sample: peripheral blood, taken before neoadjuvant nivolumab, alone or with ipilimumab. The TCR comes from an adult with non-small cell lung cancer. V and J are TRBV18 and TRBJ2-7, with 10 bases identical to TRBD1. CDR3 sequence reads: CASSPRDRGEQYF. Written as DNA, the CDR3 is TGTGCCAGCTCACCCCGGGACAGGGGTGAGCAGTACTTC.